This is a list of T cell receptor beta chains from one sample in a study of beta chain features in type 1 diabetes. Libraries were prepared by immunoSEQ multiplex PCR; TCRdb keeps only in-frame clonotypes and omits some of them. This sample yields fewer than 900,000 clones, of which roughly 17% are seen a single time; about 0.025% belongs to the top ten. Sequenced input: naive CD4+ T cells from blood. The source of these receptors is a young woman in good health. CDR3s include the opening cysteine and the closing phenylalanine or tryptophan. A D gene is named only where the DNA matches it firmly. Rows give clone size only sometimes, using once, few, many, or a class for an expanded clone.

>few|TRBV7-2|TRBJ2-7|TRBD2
CASSLGTSGTPYEQYF
TGTGCCAGCAGCTTAGGGACTAGCGGGACCCCCTACGAGCAGTACTTC
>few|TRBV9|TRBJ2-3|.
CASSVGVLTDTQYF
TGTGCCAGCAGCGTAGGAGTCCTCACAGATACGCAGTATTTT
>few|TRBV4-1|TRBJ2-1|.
CASSQDEGTGSYNEQFF
TGCGCCAGCAGCCAAGATGAGGGGACGGGGTCCTACAATGAGCAGTTCTTC
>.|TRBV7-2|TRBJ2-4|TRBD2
CASSSRTSHKAAKNIQYF
TGTGCCAGCAGCTCAAGGACTAGCCATAAGGCGGCCAAAAACATTCAGTACTTC
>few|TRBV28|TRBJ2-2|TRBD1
CASMLKQGANTGELFF
TGTGCCAGCATGTTGAAACAGGGGGCCAACACCGGGGAGCTGTTTTTT
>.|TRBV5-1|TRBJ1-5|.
CASSLEPGTSQHF
TGCGCCAGCAGCTTGGAACCCGGGACCTCCCAGCATTTT
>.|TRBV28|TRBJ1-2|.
CASSPRLRNYGYTF
TGTGCCAGCAGCCCCCGTTTGAGGAACTATGGCTACACCTTC
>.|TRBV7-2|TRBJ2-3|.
CASTLGVVDTQYF
TGTGCCAGCACCCTCGGCGTAGTAGATACGCAGTATTTT
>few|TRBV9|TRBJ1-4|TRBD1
CASSVGQGGEKLFF
TGTGCCAGCAGCGTAGGACAGGGGGGCGAAAAACTGTTTTTT
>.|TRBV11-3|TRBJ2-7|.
CASSSGVSYEQYF
TGTGCCAGCAGCTCGGGTGTTTCCTACGAGCAGTACTTC
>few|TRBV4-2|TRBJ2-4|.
CASSNDRILAKNIQYF
TGTGCCAGCAGCAACGACAGAATTCTAGCCAAAAACATTCAGTACTTC
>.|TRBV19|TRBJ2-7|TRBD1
CASSRDRSSYEQYF
TGTGCCAGTAGTAGGGACAGGAGTTCCTACGAGCAGTACTTC
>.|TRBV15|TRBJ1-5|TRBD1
CATSRDLDRVDQPQHF
TGTGCCACCAGCAGAGATCTTGACAGGGTTGATCAGCCCCAGCATTTT
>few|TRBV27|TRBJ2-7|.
CASSFRGDSYEQYF
TGTGCCAGCAGTTTTAGGGGGGACTCCTACGAGCAGTACTTC
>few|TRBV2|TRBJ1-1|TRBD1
CASSEFPTGGTEAFF
TGTGCCAGCAGTGAATTCCCGACAGGGGGTACTGAAGCTTTCTTT
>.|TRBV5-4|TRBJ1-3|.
CASSLAGDTIYF
TGTGCCAGCAGCTTGGCCGGGGACACCATATATTTT
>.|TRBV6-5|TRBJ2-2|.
CASSVGVTGELFF
TGTGCCAGCTCCGTGGGGGTAACCGGGGAGCTGTTTTTT
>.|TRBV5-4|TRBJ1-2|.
CASSLDRANYGYTF
TGTGCCAGCAGCTTGGACAGGGCTAACTATGGCTACACCTTC
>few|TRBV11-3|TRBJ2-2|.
CASSLDTGELFF
TGTGCCAGCAGCTTAGACACCGGGGAGCTGTTTTTT
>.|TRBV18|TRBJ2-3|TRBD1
CASSPGTATDTQYF
TGTGCCAGCTCACCAGGGACAGCCACAGATACGCAGTATTTT
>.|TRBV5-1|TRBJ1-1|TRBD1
CASSPGDRGFGSEAFF
TGCGCCAGCAGCCCCGGTGACAGGGGGTTTGGTTCTGAAGCTTTCTTT
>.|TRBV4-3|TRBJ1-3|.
CASSQDGQKAYTIYF
TGCGCCAGCAGCCAAGACGGACAGAAGGCTTACACCATATATTTT
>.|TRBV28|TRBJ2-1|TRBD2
CASSSGLAGGRGWNEQFF
TGTGCCAGCAGTTCCGGACTAGCGGGAGGAAGGGGGTGGAATGAGCAGTTCTTC
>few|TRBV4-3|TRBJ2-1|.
CASSQVSGYNEQFF
TGCGCCAGCAGCCAAGTTTCGGGTTACAATGAGCAGTTCTTC